Sequencing of this T cell receptor beta chain was carried out in a study of shared clonotypes between healthy human individuals. Across the whole study: Researchers assigned three CD4 naive, three CD4 memory, two CD8 naive and one CD8 memory plate to each donor. Points from the study as a whole: Rarefaction indicated that sorted-subset sequencing remained incomplete although depth was large. As a rule, naive subsets had a larger estimated richness than memory subsets.

Original processing notes: Junction-only immunoSEQ sequences carried no quality scores, so filtering differed. Profiled with immunoSEQ multiplex PCR; TCRdb holds only in-frame clones, not every one. From that table come the V and J calls and clone size; the DNA was used to work out D and trimming. Among 1,500,000 or so clones listed, approximately 98.5% were seen once. Concerning this clone itself: Its antigen is unidentified.

Germline V gene lookup returns CDR1 LNHDA and CDR2 SQIVND (reference sequence). The CDR3 length is 13 residues. V was shortened by 11 bases and J by 2 bases, with 16 bases between the two germline ends. The chain links TRBV19 to TRBJ2-7, with D possibly TRBD1 on 5 matching bases. The sequenced sample was naive CD4+ T cells sorted from blood. Subset given: CD45RA+ positively selected. This sequence originates from a man aged 25-40 years in good health. For the CDR3, the DNA is TGTGCCTTCCTACCTGACAGTCCCTACGAGCAGTACTTC. Translating gives CAFLPDSPYEQYF.